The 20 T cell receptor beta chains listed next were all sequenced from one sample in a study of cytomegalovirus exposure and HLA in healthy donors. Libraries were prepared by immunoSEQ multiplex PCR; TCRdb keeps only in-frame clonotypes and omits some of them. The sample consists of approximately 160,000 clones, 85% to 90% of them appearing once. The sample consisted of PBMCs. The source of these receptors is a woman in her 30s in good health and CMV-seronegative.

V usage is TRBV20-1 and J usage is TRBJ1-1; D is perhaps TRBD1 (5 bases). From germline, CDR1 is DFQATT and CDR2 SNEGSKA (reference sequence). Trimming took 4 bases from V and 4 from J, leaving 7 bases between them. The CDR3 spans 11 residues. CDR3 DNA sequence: TGCAGTGCTAAGGGGTCCACTGAAGCTTTCTTT. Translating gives CSAKGSTEAFF.

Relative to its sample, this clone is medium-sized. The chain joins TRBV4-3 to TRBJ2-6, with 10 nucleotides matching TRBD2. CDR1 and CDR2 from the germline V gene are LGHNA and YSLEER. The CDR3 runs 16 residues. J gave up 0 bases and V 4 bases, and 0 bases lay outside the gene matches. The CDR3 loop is CASSLAGGSGANVLTF. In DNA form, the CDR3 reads TGCGCCAGCAGCCTAGCGGGGGGCTCTGGGGCCAACGTCCTGACTTTC.

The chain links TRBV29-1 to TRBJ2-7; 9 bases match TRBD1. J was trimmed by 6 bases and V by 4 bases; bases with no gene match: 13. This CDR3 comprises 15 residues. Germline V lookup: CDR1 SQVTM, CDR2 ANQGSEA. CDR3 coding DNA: TGCAGCGTTGTGGGGCCGGACAGGGGTATTGGCGAGCAGTACTTC. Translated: CSVVGPDRGIGEQYF.

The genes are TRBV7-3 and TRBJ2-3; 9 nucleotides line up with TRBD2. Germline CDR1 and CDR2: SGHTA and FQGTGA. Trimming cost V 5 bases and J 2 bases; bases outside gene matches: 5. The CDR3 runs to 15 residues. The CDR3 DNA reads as TGTGCCAGCAGCCCGACTAGCGGTTACACAGATACGCAGTATTTT. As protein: CASSPTSGYTDTQYF.

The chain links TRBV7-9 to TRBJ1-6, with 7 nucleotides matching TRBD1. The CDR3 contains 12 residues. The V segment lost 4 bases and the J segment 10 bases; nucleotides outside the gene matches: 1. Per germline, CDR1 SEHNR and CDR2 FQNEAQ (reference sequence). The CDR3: CASSSGGSPLHF. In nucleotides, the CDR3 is TGTGCCAGCAGCTCAGGGGGATCACCCCTCCACTTT.

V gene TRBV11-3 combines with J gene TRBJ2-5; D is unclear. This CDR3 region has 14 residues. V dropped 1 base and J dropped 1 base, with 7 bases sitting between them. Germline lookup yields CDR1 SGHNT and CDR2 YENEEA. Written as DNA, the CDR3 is TGTGCCAGCAGCTTAGGTCCTACCCAAGAGACCCAGTACTTC. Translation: CASSLGPTQETQYF.

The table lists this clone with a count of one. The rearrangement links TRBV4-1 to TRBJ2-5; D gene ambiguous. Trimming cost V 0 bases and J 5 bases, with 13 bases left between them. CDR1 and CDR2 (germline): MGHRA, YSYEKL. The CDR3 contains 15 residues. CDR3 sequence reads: CASSQDSSGIETQYF. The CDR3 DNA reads TGCGCCAGCAGCCAAGATTCATCGGGTATTGAGACCCAGTACTTC.

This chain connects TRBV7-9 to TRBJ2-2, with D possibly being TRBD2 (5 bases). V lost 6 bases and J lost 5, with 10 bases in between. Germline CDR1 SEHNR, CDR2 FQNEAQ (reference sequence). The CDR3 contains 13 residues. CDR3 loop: CASREGSTGELFF. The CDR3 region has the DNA TGTGCCAGCAGAGAGGGATCAACCGGGGAGCTGTTTTTT.

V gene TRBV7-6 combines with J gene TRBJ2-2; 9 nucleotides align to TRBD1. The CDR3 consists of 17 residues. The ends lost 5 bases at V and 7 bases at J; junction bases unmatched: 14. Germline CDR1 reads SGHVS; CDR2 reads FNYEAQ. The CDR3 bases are TGTGCCAGCAGCCCGCGTCCCGGGACAGGGCTGGGCGGGGAGCTGTTTTTT. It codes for CASSPRPGTGLGGELFF.

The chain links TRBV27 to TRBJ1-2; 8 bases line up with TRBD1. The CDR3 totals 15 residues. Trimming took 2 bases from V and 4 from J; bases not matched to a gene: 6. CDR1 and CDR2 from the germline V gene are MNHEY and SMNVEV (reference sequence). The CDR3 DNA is TGTGCCAGCAGTTTAACAGGGGGTTTGAGCTATGGCTACACCTTC. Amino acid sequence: CASSLTGGLSYGYTF.

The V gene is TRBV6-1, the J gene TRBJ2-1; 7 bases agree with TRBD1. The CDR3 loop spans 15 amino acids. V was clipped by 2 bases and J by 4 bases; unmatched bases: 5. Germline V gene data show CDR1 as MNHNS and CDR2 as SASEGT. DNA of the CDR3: TGTGCCAGCAGTGAAAGAGGGGGCGTTTACAATGAGCAGTTCTTC. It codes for CASSERGGVYNEQFF.

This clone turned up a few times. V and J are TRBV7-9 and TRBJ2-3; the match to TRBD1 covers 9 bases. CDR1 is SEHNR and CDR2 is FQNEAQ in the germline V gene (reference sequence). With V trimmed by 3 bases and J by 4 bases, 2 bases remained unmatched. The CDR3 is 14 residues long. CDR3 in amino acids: CASSFGTGPDTQYF. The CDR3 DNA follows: TGTGCCAGCAGCTTTGGGACAGGGCCAGATACGCAGTATTTT.

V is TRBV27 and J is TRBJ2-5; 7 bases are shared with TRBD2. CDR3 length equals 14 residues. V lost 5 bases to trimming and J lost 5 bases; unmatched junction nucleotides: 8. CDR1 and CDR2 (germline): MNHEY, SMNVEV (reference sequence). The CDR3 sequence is CASSRPGLFETQYF. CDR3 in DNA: TGTGCCAGCAGTCGACCGGGACTATTTGAGACCCAGTACTTC.

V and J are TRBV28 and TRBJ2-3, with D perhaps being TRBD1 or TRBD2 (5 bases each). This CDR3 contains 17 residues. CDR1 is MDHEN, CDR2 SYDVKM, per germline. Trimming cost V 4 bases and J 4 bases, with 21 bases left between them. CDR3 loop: CASSSRDRPGGPDTQYF. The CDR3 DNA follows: TGTGCCAGCAGTTCACGGGACCGACCCGGCGGTCCAGATACGCAGTATTTT. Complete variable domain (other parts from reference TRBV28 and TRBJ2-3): DVKVTQSSRYLVKRTGEKVFLECVQDMDHENMFWYRQDPGLGLRLIYFSYDVKMKEKGDIPEGYSVSREKKERFSLILESASTNQTSMYLCASSSRDRPGGPDTQYFGPGTRLTVL.

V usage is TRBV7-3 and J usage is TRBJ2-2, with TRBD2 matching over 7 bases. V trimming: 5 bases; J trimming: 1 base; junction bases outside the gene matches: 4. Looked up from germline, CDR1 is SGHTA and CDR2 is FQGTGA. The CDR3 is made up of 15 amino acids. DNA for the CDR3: TGTGCCAGCAGCCCTAGCGGACTGAACACCGGGGAGCTGTTTTTT. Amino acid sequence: CASSPSGLNTGELFF.

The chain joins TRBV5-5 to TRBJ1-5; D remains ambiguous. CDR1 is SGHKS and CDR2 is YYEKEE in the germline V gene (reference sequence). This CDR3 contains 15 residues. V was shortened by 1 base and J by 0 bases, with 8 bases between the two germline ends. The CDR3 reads CASSLTGNSNQPQHF. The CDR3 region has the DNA TGTGCCAGCAGCTTGACCGGGAATAGCAATCAGCCCCAGCATTTT.

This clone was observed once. This CDR3 is CASSSGLGTQETQYF. The CDR3 DNA reads TGTGCCAGCAGCTCGGGTCTCGGAACCCAAGAGACCCAGTACTTC. V is TRBV5-6 and J is TRBJ2-5; no reliable D call. The CDR3 consists of 15 residues. Germline V gene sequence: CDR1 SGHDT, CDR2 YYEEEE. Deletions cut 3 bases from V and 1 base from J, with 13 bases between.

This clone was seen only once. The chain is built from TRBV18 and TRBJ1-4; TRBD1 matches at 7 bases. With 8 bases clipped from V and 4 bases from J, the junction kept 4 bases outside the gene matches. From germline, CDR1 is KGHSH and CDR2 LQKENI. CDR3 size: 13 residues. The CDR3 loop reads CASAGGFNEKLFF. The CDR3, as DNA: TGTGCCAGCGCAGGGGGATTTAATGAAAAACTGTTTTTT.

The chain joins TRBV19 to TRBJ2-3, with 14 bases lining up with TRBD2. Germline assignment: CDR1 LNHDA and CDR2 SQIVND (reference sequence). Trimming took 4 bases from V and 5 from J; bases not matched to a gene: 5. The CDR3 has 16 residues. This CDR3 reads CASSTGTSGSGDTQYF. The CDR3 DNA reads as TGTGCCAGTAGTACAGGGACTAGCGGGAGTGGAGATACGCAGTATTTT.

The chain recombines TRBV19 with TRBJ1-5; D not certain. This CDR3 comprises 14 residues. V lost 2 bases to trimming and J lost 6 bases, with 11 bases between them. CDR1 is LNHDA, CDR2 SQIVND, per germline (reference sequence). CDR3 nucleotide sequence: TGTGCCAGTAGTATATCCAAGCGGGGTCAGCCCCAGCATTTT. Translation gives CASSISKRGQPQHF.